Listed below are T cell receptor beta chains from one sample, sequenced in a study of CD8+ T cells in alopecia areata. Here immunoSEQ multiplex PCR was the method, and the copy in TCRdb shows in-frame clones only, minus some. In the table there are roughly 59,000 clones, roughly half of which are singletons. Source: CD8+ T cells sorted from blood, taken at week 0. The origin of the receptors is a human donor with alopecia areata. Each CDR3 is given with its conserved first and last residue. The order of the fields is J gene, D gene, V gene, clone size, CDR3 DNA, CDR3 protein. D genes are given only for firm matches. Not every row has a clone size; where given, it reads once, few, many or a size class.

>TRBJ1-1|TRBD1|TRBV29-1|once
TGCAGCGTTCAAAGGAGCGGACAGGGAAGAACTGAAGCTTTCTTT
CSVQRSGQGRTEAFF
>TRBJ2-6|.|TRBV30|.
TGTGCCTGGAGTGGGTACTCTGGGGCCAACGTCCTGACTTTC
CAWSGYSGANVLTF
>TRBJ2-7|.|TRBV29-1|.
TGCAGCGTTGTACTCCCGGTCTACGAGCAGTACTTC
CSVVLPVYEQYF
>TRBJ2-1|.|TRBV29-1|.
TGCAGCGTTGCCAGGGGCGATGAGCAGTTCTTC
CSVARGDEQFF
>TRBJ2-7|TRBD2|TRBV29-1|.
TGCAGCGTTGACGCTAGGGCCCCGGGGCGGGGGTACGAGCAGTACTTC
CSVDARAPGRGYEQYF
>TRBJ2-1|TRBD2|TRBV5-1|.
TGCGCCAGCAGCCAGACTAGCGGGAGGTTCAATGAGCAGTTCTTC
CASSQTSGRFNEQFF
>TRBJ1-1|.|TRBV29-1|.
TGCAGCGTTGGACAGATCAACACTGAAGCTTTCTTT
CSVGQINTEAFF
>TRBJ2-7|TRBD1|TRBV5-1|.
TGCGCCAGCAGCTTGGGTCAGGGGGCAATCGGCTACGAGCAGTACTTC
CASSLGQGAIGYEQYF
>TRBJ2-1|TRBD2|TRBV2|.
TGTGCCAGCAGTACTTCCCTTAGCGGGGGAAACAATGAGCAGTTCTTC
CASSTSLSGGNNEQFF
>TRBJ2-3|.|TRBV2|.
TGTGCCAGCAGTGAAGCGGTGGATACGCAGTATTTT
CASSEAVDTQYF
>TRBJ2-7|.|TRBV20-1|.
TGCAGTGCTGAACAGTCCTACGAGCAGTACTTC
CSAEQSYEQYF
>TRBJ2-7|TRBD1|TRBV30|.
TGTGCCTGGACTTGGGGGGGGACAGGGTCCTACGAGCAGTACTTC
CAWTWGGTGSYEQYF
>TRBJ1-2|.|TRBV7-9|.
TGTGCCAGCAGCTCGACCGACGCCGGGAGTTACTCTGGCTACACCTTC
CASSSTDAGSYSGYTF
>TRBJ2-7|TRBD2|TRBV30|.
TGTGCCTGGATCGGAAAGACTAGCGGGAGCCCCTACGAGCAGTACTTC
CAWIGKTSGSPYEQYF
>TRBJ2-2|.|TRBV29-1|few
TGCAGCGTTGAAGGGCGAACCGGGGAGCTGTTTTTT
CSVEGRTGELFF
>TRBJ1-1|.|TRBV5-6|.
TGTGCCAGCAGCTTGGGGGTTGCCACTGAAGCTTTCTTT
CASSLGVATEAFF
>TRBJ2-5|TRBD1|TRBV2|.
TGTGCCAGCAGTGAAAGGACAGGGGGCTTGGGGACCCAGTACTTC
CASSERTGGLGTQYF
>TRBJ2-7|.|TRBV7-2|few
TGTGCCAGCAGCCTCAGTTCCTACGAGCAGTACTTC
CASSLSSYEQYF
>TRBJ2-1|.|TRBV5-6|.
TGTGCCAGCAGCTTGGCCGCGGGGCTAGCTCACTACAATGAGCAGTTCTTC
CASSLAAGLAHYNEQFF
>TRBJ2-3|.|TRBV15|few
TGTGCCACCAAGGGGCCCCGCGGGATATCCACAGATACGCAGTATTTT
CATKGPRGISTDTQYF
>TRBJ2-5|.|TRBV5-6|.
TGTGCCAGCAGCTCGACGGGGGTTACGAAGACCCAGTACTTC
CASSSTGVTKTQYF
>TRBJ2-1|TRBD1|TRBV28|.
TGTGCCAGCAGCCCCACGGTAGGGACAGCCACTGTTGAGCAGTTCTTC
CASSPTVGTATVEQFF
>TRBJ2-3|.|TRBV29-1|few
TGCAGCGTTGAGGGCGCCCAACAGGGGAGGATCGATACGCAGTATTTT
CSVEGAQQGRIDTQYF
>TRBJ2-1|TRBD1|TRBV6-5|few
TGTGCCAGCAGTTACACCCACAGGGGGAATGAGCAGTTCTTC
CASSYTHRGNEQFF
>TRBJ1-5|TRBD1|TRBV28|once
TGTGCCAGCACTTCCTTAAACAGGGGTCAGCCCCAGCATTTT
CASTSLNRGQPQHF
>TRBJ2-3|.|TRBV11-2|medium-sized
TGTGCCAGCAGTCCACCACTTGGAAATACGCAGTATTTT
CASSPPLGNTQYF
>TRBJ2-1|TRBD2|TRBV29-1|once
TGCAGCGTTGAAGGGCTAGCGGGCATAGGGGAGCAGTTCTTC
CSVEGLAGIGEQFF
>TRBJ2-1|.|TRBV30|few
TGTGCCTGGAGGCCCCTAGCTTCCTACAATGAGCAGTTCTTC
CAWRPLASYNEQFF
>TRBJ2-7|.|TRBV11-2|few
TGTGCCAGCAGCTTGATAGCGTACGAGCAGTACTTC
CASSLIAYEQYF
>TRBJ1-1|.|TRBV5-1|.
TGCGCCAGCAGCTTGAAAAGGGAGAGGGCCATGAACACTGAAGCTTTCTTT
CASSLKRERAMNTEAFF
>TRBJ2-7|.|TRBV5-8|.
TGTGCCAGCAGCTTAACCTACGAGCAGTACTTC
CASSLTYEQYF
>TRBJ2-1|.|TRBV29-1|few
TGCAGCGTTGGGGGCGGAACTTACAATGAGCAGTTCTTC
CSVGGGTYNEQFF
>TRBJ2-7|TRBD2|TRBV4-1|few
TGCGCCAGCAGCCAAGAACTCCCTAGCGGGAGAGACGAGCAGTACTTC
CASSQELPSGRDEQYF
>TRBJ2-7|.|TRBV9|.
TGTGCCAGCAGTTCGGGACAAGCAAGCTCCTACGAGCAGTACTTC
CASSSGQASSYEQYF
>TRBJ2-3|.|TRBV4-1|.
TGCGCCAGCAGCCAAGTTACGTACGATACGCAGTATTTT
CASSQVTYDTQYF
>TRBJ2-5|TRBD1|TRBV9|.
TGTGCCAGCAGCGAAGGACAGGGAGGAGTTGAAGAGACCCAGTACTTC
CASSEGQGGVEETQYF
>TRBJ2-7|TRBD2|TRBV2|few
TGTGCCAGCAGTGACCGGACTAGCGGACTCTACGAGCAGTACTTC
CASSDRTSGLYEQYF
>TRBJ2-4|.|TRBV7-8|.
TGTGCCAGCAGCCCCTGGACCAGCAAAAACATTCAGTACTTC
CASSPWTSKNIQYF
>TRBJ2-1|.|TRBV4-1|.
TGCGCCAGCAGAGATTACAATGAGCAGTTCTTC
CASRDYNEQFF
>TRBJ2-5|.|TRBV7-3|few
TGTGCCAGCAGGCTTAATGATGGTTTCGGAGAGACCCAGTACTTC
CASRLNDGFGETQYF
>TRBJ1-5|TRBD1|TRBV29-1|.
TGCAGCGTTGGCAGGGGGCTCAATCAGCCCCAGCATTTT
CSVGRGLNQPQHF
>TRBJ1-2|.|TRBV29-1|.
TGCAGCGTACTGGACGTAAATAACTATGGCTACACCTTC
CSVLDVNNYGYTF
>TRBJ2-7|.|TRBV29-1|few
TGCAGCGTGGAGGGGGGACGGTTGCCTTACGAGCAGTACTTC
CSVEGGRLPYEQYF
>TRBJ2-2|.|TRBV29-1|once
TGCAGCGTTGAAGAACGGACCGGGGAGCTGTTTTTT
CSVEERTGELFF
>TRBJ2-3|.|TRBV29-1|.
TGCAGCGTTGGCTGGGACATAAGCACAGATACGCAGTATTTT
CSVGWDISTDTQYF
>TRBJ1-5|.|TRBV27|.
TGTGCCAGCAGCTTCGACACCTCAAGCAATCAGCCCCAGCATTTT
CASSFDTSSNQPQHF
>TRBJ2-7|.|TRBV27|few
TGTGCCAGCAGTTACCGGCAAACCTCCCTCTACGAGCAGTACTTC
CASSYRQTSLYEQYF
>TRBJ2-1|.|TRBV15|.
TGTGCCACCAGCTATTTCCTAGCAGGGTCGGATGAGCAGTTCTTC
CATSYFLAGSDEQFF
>TRBJ2-7|TRBD1|TRBV30|few
TGTGCCTGGAGTGGACAGGGATCCAACGAGCAGTACTTC
CAWSGQGSNEQYF
>TRBJ2-2|.|TRBV27|few
TGTGCCAGCAGTTCTCTGGGTTTTCAGGGACCTTCCGGGGAGCTGTTTTTT
CASSSLGFQGPSGELFF
>TRBJ2-3|.|TRBV6-6|few
TGTGCCAGCAGTCTCGACACAGATACGCAGTATTTT
CASSLDTDTQYF
>TRBJ2-1|TRBD2|TRBV29-1|.
TGCAGCTCCGGAACTAGCGGAGTCCCTTCCTTCGATGAGGAGCAGTTCTTC
CSSGTSGVPSFDEEQFF
>TRBJ2-7|TRBD1|TRBV23-1|.
TGCGCCAGCACCCGGGACAGGGGCTACGAGCAGTACTTC
CASTRDRGYEQYF
>TRBJ2-3|TRBD2|TRBV23-1|.
TGCGCCCTCCGGGGGGGGCCCACAGATACGCAGTATTTT
CALRGGPTDTQYF